Described below is a single TCR beta chain sequence and its context. No antigen is known for it. The sample originates from a study of T cells after yellow fever vaccination. The wider study: The fractions with low cell numbers were processed using SMART-Seq v4 Ultra Low Input. Notes on the study in general: Clonotypes found in both CD4 and CD8 compartments made up a small share. Reappearing after the booster were most of the clones from primary vaccination (96% CD4, 85% to 90% CD8).

A single record per CDR3 protein comes from TCRdb applying MiXCR to the 5' RACE reads. The data hold hundreds of thousands of distinct CDR3 sequences, with 9% to 15% observed a single time. The TCR was taken from a man aged 30 to 45 who received the YFV17D yellow fever vaccine. The sample consisted of PBMCs, taken on the day of the yellow fever booster vaccination.

CDR3 residues: CASSPLHGDINEQFF. CDR3 coding DNA: TGTGCCAGCAGCCCCCTCCACGGGGACATCAATGAGCAGTTCTTC. The chain recombines TRBV4-2 with TRBJ2-1, with a weak D call TRBD1 (6 bases). Trimming shortened V by 4 bases and J by 6 bases, and 16 bases separated the two germline ends. The CDR3 has 15 residues. CDR1 and CDR2 (germline): LGHNA, YNFKEQ.